This TCR beta chain originates from a study of OX40 agonist ivuxolimab in advanced cancers. On the study more broadly: Patients took ivuxolimab, an agonistic anti-OX40 (CD134) antibody. Patients were treated with intravenous ivuxolimab, dosed at 0.01 to 10 mg/kg and infused every 2 weeks. Participants averaged about 60 years of age (range roughly 23 to 90) and were around 85% male.

The assay was immunoSEQ multiplex PCR, and TCRdb's table has in-frame clones only and misses some. Here the sample spans more than 70,000 clones, roughly 91% being singletons. With 2 bases removed from V and 4 bases from J, the gap between germline ends came to 12 bases. Germline-derived CDR1 and CDR2 are MGHRA and YSYEKL. CDR3 length: 15 amino acids. Points on this clone: Its antigen remains unidentified.

Study-wide results and caveats: Low clonal expansion, among the lowest seen, marked partial responders at 0.1-3.0 mg/kg.

Sequences were derived from CD4+ or CD8+ T cells sorted from blood, sampled in a trial of the OX40 agonist ivuxolimab. This receptor was obtained from an adult with an advanced solid tumor such as melanoma, head and neck, liver or kidney cancer. The chain couples TRBV4-1 to TRBJ2-1; weak D call: TRBD2 (7 bases). CDR3 DNA sequence: TGCGCCAGCAGCCAATCGGGGGGCTGGTACAATGAGCAGTTCTTC. It codes for CASSQSGGWYNEQFF.